The 25 T cell receptor beta chains in this list originate from one sample, sequenced in a study of cytomegalovirus exposure and HLA in healthy donors. Amplification used 60 Vbeta primers and 13 Jbeta primers. This table comes from immunoSEQ multiplex PCR, and its TCRdb copy is limited to in-frame clones, with some not included. The table includes about 110,000 clones, about 81% detected once. Specimen: PBMCs. The receptors were sampled from a male donor in good health and CMV-seropositive.

The CDR3 spells CASSSEGDEQFF. The CDR3 DNA is TGCGCCAGCAGCTCGGAAGGGGATGAGCAGTTCTTC. The chain carries TRBV5-1 and TRBJ2-1, with D perhaps TRBD1 (5 bases). V lost 3 bases and J 8 bases, leaving 9 bases between the germline ends. Germline CDR1 SGHRS, CDR2 YFSETQ. This CDR3 spans 12 amino acids.

This chain connects TRBV6-5 to TRBJ1-1; TRBD1 aligns across 8 bases. Looked up from germline, CDR1 is MNHEY and CDR2 is SVGAGI. CDR3 length: 14 residues. V dropped 6 bases and J dropped 1; count of bases not matched to a gene: 4. CDR3 in DNA: TGTGCCAGCAGGGGACAGGTTAGGAACACTGAAGCTTTCTTT. Translating it yields CASRGQVRNTEAFF.

This clone was observed a few times. The chain employs TRBV4-3 and TRBJ2-4; a possible D gene is TRBD2 (6 bases). CDR1 LGHNA and CDR2 YSLEER come from the germline V gene. V lost 4 bases, J lost 8 bases, and 18 bases lay in between. The CDR3 consists of 15 residues. The CDR3 nucleotides read TGCGCCAGCAGCCCCGGGCTCTTCGGCGGGGACATTCAGTACTTC. It is translated as CASSPGLFGGDIQYF.

This clone was detected a few times. The chain has TRBV4-3 and TRBJ2-5; D is undetermined. Trimming took 0 bases from V and 10 from J, leaving 24 bases between them. There are 17 residues in the CDR3. CDR1 and CDR2 (germline): LGHNA, YSLEER. CDR3 sequence reads: CASSQDTYPSTVYGQYF. The CDR3 DNA sequence: TGCGCCAGCAGCCAAGACACCTACCCCAGTACAGTGTATGGCCAGTACTTC.

This chain joins TRBV15 and TRBJ2-1, with D possibly being TRBD2 (6 bases). CDR1 is LNHNV, CDR2 YYDKDF, per germline (reference sequence). The CDR3 spans 14 residues. Trimming pared 1 base from V and 6 bases from J, leaving 10 bases between. The CDR3 spells CATSRVSRGNEQFF. CDR3 in DNA: TGTGCCACCAGCAGAGTCTCGCGGGGCAATGAGCAGTTCTTC.

The chain couples TRBV15 to TRBJ1-1; TRBD1 matches at 7 bases. CDR1 is LNHNV, CDR2 YYDKDF, per germline (reference sequence). The CDR3 has 18 amino acids. The V and J ends lost 0 bases and 5 bases, in that order; junction bases with no gene match: 15. Here the CDR3 DNA reads TGTGCCACCAGCAGAGATGGGTCAGGAGAGGGGGCGCGTACTGAAGCTTTCTTT. As protein: CATSRDGSGEGARTEAFF.

J is TRBJ2-6 and V is TRBV6-5; D perhaps matches TRBD2 (5 bases). The CDR3 totals 15 residues. V shed 5 bases and J shed 1 base, with 9 bases lying between them. Germline CDR1 and CDR2: MNHEY and SVGAGI. The CDR3 loop is CASSPRGSGANVLTF. CDR3 bases: TGTGCCAGCAGTCCTCGAGGGTCTGGGGCCAACGTCCTGACTTTC.

The chain employs TRBV20-1 and TRBJ1-1, with D uncertain. The germline V gene has CDR1 DFQATT and CDR2 SNEGSKA (reference sequence). This CDR3 region has 11 residues. V was shortened by 6 bases and J by 1 base, with 6 bases between the two germline ends. The CDR3 DNA reads as TGCAGTGCCCCCCGGAACACTGAAGCTTTCTTT. Its translation: CSAPRNTEAFF.

In its sample, this clone was seen a few times. The chain carries TRBV28 and TRBJ2-3; TRBD2 matches at 11 bases. Germline lookup yields CDR1 MDHEN and CDR2 SYDVKM. This CDR3 comprises 19 residues. V was pared by 4 bases and J by 4 bases, with 16 bases of the junction left unmatched. This CDR3 reads CASSSPLTSGSVAPDTQYF. The CDR3 coding sequence is TGTGCCAGCAGTTCCCCCCTAACTAGCGGGAGTGTTGCCCCAGATACGCAGTATTTT.

The chain recombines TRBV7-3 with TRBJ2-7; TRBD2 is a possible D gene (7 bases). The germline V and J ends were trimmed by 3 bases and 4 bases, with 16 bases remaining between them. The CDR3 is 15 residues long. CDR1 and CDR2 from the germline V gene are SGHTA and FQGTGA. The CDR3 reads CASSLLRGAGYEQYF. CDR3 in DNA: TGTGCCAGCAGCTTGCTCCGGGGGGCCGGGTACGAGCAGTACTTC.

The gene calls are TRBV5-4 and TRBJ2-3; D possibly corresponds to TRBD1 (5 bases). CDR1 is SGHNT, CDR2 YYREEE, per germline (reference sequence). The CDR3 extends over 12 amino acids. Trimming took 5 bases from V and 1 from J, leaving 5 bases between them. The CDR3 DNA follows: TGTGCCAGCAGGACAGGCACAGATACGCAGTATTTT. It yields the protein CASRTGTDTQYF.

The chain combines TRBV27 with TRBJ1-5; D gene unclear. The CDR3 covers 15 residues. The germline CDR1 and CDR2 sequences are MNHEY and SMNVEV (reference sequence). V lost 5 bases and J lost 1, with 12 bases in between. The CDR3 protein is CASSKEGTSNQPQHF. CDR3 nucleotide sequence: TGTGCCAGCAGTAAGGAGGGTACGAGCAATCAGCCCCAGCATTTT.

This clone was seen only once. V is TRBV6-5 and J is TRBJ2-2; a weak D match, TRBD1 (6 bases). Trimming left V 7 bases short and J 2 bases short, with 11 bases between. This CDR3 region has 14 residues. Germline V gives CDR1 MNHEY, CDR2 SVGAGI. This chain's CDR3 is CASKIQGNTGELFF. The CDR3 nucleotides read TGTGCCAGCAAAATACAGGGAAACACCGGGGAGCTGTTTTTT.

The chain combines TRBV9 with TRBJ2-7; possibly TRBD1 for D (6 bases). Trimming cost V 0 bases and J 5 bases, with 12 bases left between them. The length of the CDR3 is 14 residues. Per germline, CDR1 SGDLS and CDR2 YYNGEE. Written as DNA, the CDR3 is TGTGCCAGCAGCGTAGGGGTGACAGGAGACGAGCAGTACTTC. As protein: CASSVGVTGDEQYF.

This clone was picked up one time. The J gene is TRBJ2-7, the V gene TRBV29-1, with TRBD1 matching over 9 bases. This CDR3 is built from 15 residues. The germline CDR1 and CDR2 sequences are SQVTM and ANQGSEA. The V gene end was trimmed by 7 bases and the J gene end by 1 base; junction bases not matched to a gene: 11. The DNA for the CDR3 is TGCAGCGCCCTGTTGGGGGACAGGGCTTCCTACGAGCAGTACTTC. As protein: CSALLGDRASYEQYF.

The chain combines TRBV4-2 with TRBJ2-7, with 10 bases lining up with TRBD2. Germline trimming cut 4 bases from V and 3 bases from J; bases unmatched to any gene: 9. This CDR3 is built from 16 residues. Germline V gene data show CDR1 as LGHNA and CDR2 as YNFKEQ. CDR3 nucleotide sequence: TGTGCCAGCAGCCTACAGGGGCCTAGCGGGGGCTACGAGCAGTACTTC. Protein product: CASSLQGPSGGYEQYF.

The chain links TRBV5-6 to TRBJ2-2; D is possibly TRBD2 (5 bases). V lost 5 bases, J lost 6 bases, and 17 bases lay in between. Germline CDR1 reads SGHDT; CDR2 reads YYEEEE. The CDR3 runs 15 residues. CDR3 in amino acids: CASSGTRVNSGELFF. CDR3 nucleotides: TGTGCCAGCAGTGGAACGCGGGTTAATTCCGGGGAGCTGTTTTTT.

The rearrangement joins TRBV30 to TRBJ1-4; 10 nucleotides line up with TRBD1. There are 15 residues in the CDR3. Germline trimming cut 0 bases from V and 7 bases from J; bases unmatched to any gene: 5. Germline V lookup: CDR1 GTSNPN, CDR2 SVGIG (reference sequence). The DNA for the CDR3 is TGTGCCTGGAGTGTACCGACAGGGGGCACTGAAAAACTGTTTTTT. Protein sequence: CAWSVPTGGTEKLFF.

This clone turned up a few times. The chain has TRBV7-6 and TRBJ1-5; 9 nucleotides line up with TRBD1. The CDR3 consists of 16 residues. CDR1 is SGHVS, CDR2 FNYEAQ, per germline. V trimming: 5 bases; J trimming: 0 bases; junction bases outside the gene matches: 5. The CDR3 spells CASSPGTGSSNQPQHF. DNA for the CDR3: TGTGCCAGCAGCCCAGGGACAGGGTCTAGCAATCAGCCCCAGCATTTT.

This clone turned up a few times. Because the CDR3 is missing its conserved closing phenylalanine or tryptophan, this is likely a read error. No DNA is shown, since the ends of the CDR3 on it are uncertain; the CDR3 is the one TCRdb lists. V gene TRBV5-4 combines with J gene TRBJ1-2; TRBD1 reflects the table's D call only, with no check against the DNA. The germline CDR1 and CDR2 sequences are SGHNT and YYREEE (reference sequence). The CDR3 contains 14 residues when both ends are counted. CDR3 region: CASSERRGTGRRGL.

This rearrangement joins TRBV6-1 to TRBJ1-6; D not certain. Germline V lookup: CDR1 MNHNS, CDR2 SASEGT. Trimming cost V 4 bases and J 0 bases, with 7 bases left between them. This CDR3 has 15 amino acids. In nucleotides, the CDR3 is TGTGCCAGCAGTGTGCAGGACTCCTATAATTCACCCCTCCACTTT. Amino acids: CASSVQDSYNSPLHF.

CDR3: CASSQAGLASNTGELFF. The CDR3 nucleotides are TGCGCCAGCAGCCAAGCGGGGCTAGCGTCAAACACCGGGGAGCTGTTTTTT. This chain links TRBV4-3 with TRBJ2-2, with D possibly being TRBD2 (6 bases). The CDR3 runs to 17 residues. Trimming cost V 1 base and J 2 bases, with 14 bases left between them. Germline values: CDR1 LGHNA, CDR2 YSLEER.

V usage is TRBV27 and J usage is TRBJ2-3; no clear D. Trimming shortened V by 4 bases and J by 2 bases, and 7 bases separated the two germline ends. CDR1 and CDR2 (germline): MNHEY, SMNVEV (reference sequence). This CDR3 has 13 amino acids. The CDR3 here is CASSSPSTDTQYF. The CDR3 DNA sequence: TGTGCCAGCAGTTCCCCTTCCACAGATACGCAGTATTTT.

This clone was found once. The chain has TRBV7-8 and TRBJ1-1, with 8 bases aligning to TRBD1. This CDR3 is 13 amino acids long. Trimming removed 8 bases from V and 1 base from J; junction bases left unmatched: 3. Germline assignment: CDR1 SGHVS and CDR2 FQNEAQ. The CDR3 reads CASDRGGNTEAFF. The CDR3 coding sequence is TGTGCCAGCGACAGGGGTGGGAACACTGAAGCTTTCTTT. The variable domain in full, completed from reference TRBV7-8 and TRBJ1-1, reads GAGVSQSPRYKVAKRGQDVALRCDPISGHVSLFWYQQALGQGPEFLTYFQNEAQLDKSGLPSDRFFAERPEGSVSTLKIQRTQQEDSAVYLCASDRGGNTEAFFGQGTRLTVV.

The genes are TRBV10-3 and TRBJ1-1; D perhaps matches TRBD1 (6 bases). V dropped 8 bases and J dropped 1 base, with 11 bases sitting between them. Germline CDR1 reads ENHRY; CDR2 reads SYGVKD. The CDR3 covers 13 residues. The CDR3 spells CAIQGQANTEAFF. The CDR3 coding sequence is TGTGCCATCCAGGGACAAGCGAACACTGAAGCTTTCTTT.